The present T cell receptor beta chain was sequenced within a study of T cells in localized non-small cell lung cancer. Study-level results: Among the tissues sampled, uninvolved adjacent lung had the highest T cell clonality, above tumor. Heterogeneity cannot be ruled out, as sequencing used one tumor region only. Across samples, adjacent lung featured a median roughly 60 of the top 100 tumor clones. Longer survival (overall) was linked to higher T cell density in blood.

Profiling relied on immunoSEQ multiplex PCR, and the TCRdb table lists in-frame clones only, not all of them. Among 130,000 or so clones listed, about 89% were seen once. A word on this clone: What it recognizes is unknown.

The CDR3 contains 14 residues. The ends lost 4 bases at V and 2 bases at J; junction bases unmatched: 1. Germline-derived CDR1 and CDR2 are SEHNR and FQNEAQ (reference sequence). The V gene is TRBV7-9, the J gene TRBJ1-3; 8 nucleotides agree with TRBD1. This sequence was found in a female donor at least 60 years old with stage I lung adenocarcinoma. This sample comprised peripheral blood, obtained before any cancer treatment. This CDR3 is CASSWTGPGNTIYF. CDR3 in DNA: TGTGCCAGCAGCTGGACAGGGCCTGGAAACACCATATATTTT.